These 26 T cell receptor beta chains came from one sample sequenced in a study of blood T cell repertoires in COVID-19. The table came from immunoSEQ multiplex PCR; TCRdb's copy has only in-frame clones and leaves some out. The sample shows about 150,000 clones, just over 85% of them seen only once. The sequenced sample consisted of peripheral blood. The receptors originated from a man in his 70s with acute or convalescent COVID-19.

The DNA of the CDR3 is TGTGCCAGCAGCAACCCAGGGGGCCCTTACGAGCAGTACTTC. It codes for CASSNPGGPYEQYF. The chain recombines TRBV7-2 with TRBJ2-7, with 8 bases fitting TRBD1. CDR3 length equals 14 residues. Trimming at V came to 5 bases and at J to 4 bases, leaving 7 bases not matched to a gene. Germline values: CDR1 SGHTA, CDR2 FQGNSA.

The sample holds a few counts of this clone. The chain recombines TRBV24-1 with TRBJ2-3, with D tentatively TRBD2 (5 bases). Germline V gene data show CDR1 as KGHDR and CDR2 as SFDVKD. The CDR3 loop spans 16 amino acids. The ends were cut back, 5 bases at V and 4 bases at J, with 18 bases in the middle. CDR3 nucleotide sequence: TGTGCCACCAGTGCTTCTTTTGCGGGTTGGGCAGATACGCAGTATTTT. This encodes CATSASFAGWADTQYF.

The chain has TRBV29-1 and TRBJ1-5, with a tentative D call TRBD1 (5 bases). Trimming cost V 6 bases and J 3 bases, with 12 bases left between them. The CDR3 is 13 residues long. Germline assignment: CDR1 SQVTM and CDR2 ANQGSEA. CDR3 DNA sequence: TGCAGCGTCGTCCAGGGTTCCAATCAGCCCCAGCATTTT. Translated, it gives CSVVQGSNQPQHF.

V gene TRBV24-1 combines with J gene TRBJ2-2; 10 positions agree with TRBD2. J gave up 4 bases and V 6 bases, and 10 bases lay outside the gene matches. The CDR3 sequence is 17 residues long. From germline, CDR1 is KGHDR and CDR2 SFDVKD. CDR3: CATSQSLAGAVTGELFF. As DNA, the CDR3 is TGTGCCACCAGTCAGTCCCTAGCGGGAGCGGTCACCGGGGAGCTGTTTTTT.

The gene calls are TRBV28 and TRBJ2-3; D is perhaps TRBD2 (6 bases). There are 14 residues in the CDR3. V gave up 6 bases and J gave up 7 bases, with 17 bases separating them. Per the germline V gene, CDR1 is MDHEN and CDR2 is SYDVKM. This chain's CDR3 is CASSLGGAANTQYF. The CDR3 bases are TGTGCCAGCAGCCTGGGGGGAGCTGCGAATACGCAGTATTTT.

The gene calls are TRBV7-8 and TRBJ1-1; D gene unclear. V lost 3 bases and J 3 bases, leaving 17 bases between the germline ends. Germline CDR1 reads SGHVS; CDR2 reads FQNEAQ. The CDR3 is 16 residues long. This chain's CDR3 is CASSFLEEVEDTEAFF. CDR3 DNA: TGTGCCAGCAGCTTTCTCGAAGAGGTTGAGGACACTGAAGCTTTCTTT. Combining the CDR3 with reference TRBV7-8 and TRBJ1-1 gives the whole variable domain GAGVSQSPRYKVAKRGQDVALRCDPISGHVSLFWYQQALGQGPEFLTYFQNEAQLDKSGLPSDRFFAERPEGSVSTLKIQRTQQEDSAVYLCASSFLEEVEDTEAFFGQGTRLTVV.

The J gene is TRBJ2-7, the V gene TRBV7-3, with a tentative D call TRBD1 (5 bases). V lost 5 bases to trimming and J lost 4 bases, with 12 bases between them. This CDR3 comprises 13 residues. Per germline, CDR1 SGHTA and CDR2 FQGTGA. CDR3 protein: CASSVRQGYEQYF. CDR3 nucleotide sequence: TGTGCCAGCAGCGTACGCCAGGGTTACGAGCAGTACTTC.

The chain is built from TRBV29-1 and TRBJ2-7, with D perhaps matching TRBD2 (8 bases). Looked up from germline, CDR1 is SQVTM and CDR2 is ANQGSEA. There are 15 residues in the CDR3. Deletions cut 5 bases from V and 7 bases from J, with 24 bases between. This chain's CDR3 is CSVTFDRAVAGEQYF. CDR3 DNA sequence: TGCAGCGTTACCTTCGACAGGGCGGTAGCGGGAGAGCAGTACTTC.

The CDR3 DNA follows: TGCAGCGTTGGGGAGCCCACCGGGGAGCTGTTTTTT. Translated, it gives CSVGEPTGELFF. The V and J genes are TRBV29-1 and TRBJ2-2, with TRBD2 as a possible D gene (5 bases). V lost 4 bases, J lost 4 bases, and 7 bases lay in between. The germline gives CDR1 SQVTM, CDR2 ANQGSEA. This CDR3 comprises 12 residues.

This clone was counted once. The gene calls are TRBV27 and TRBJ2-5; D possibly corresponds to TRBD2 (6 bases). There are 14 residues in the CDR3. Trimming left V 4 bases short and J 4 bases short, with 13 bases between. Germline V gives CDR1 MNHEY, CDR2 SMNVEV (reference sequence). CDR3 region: CASSWGRGGETQYF. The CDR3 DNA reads TGTGCCAGCAGTTGGGGACGGGGAGGAGAGACCCAGTACTTC.

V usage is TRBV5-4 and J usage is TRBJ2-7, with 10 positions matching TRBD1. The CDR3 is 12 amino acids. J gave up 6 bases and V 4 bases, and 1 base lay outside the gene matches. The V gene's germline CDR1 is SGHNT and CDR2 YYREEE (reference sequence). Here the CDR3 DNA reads TGTGCCAGCAGCCGGGACAGGGGCGAGCAGTACTTC. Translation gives CASSRDRGEQYF.

This chain's CDR3 is CSVVPGGSVTDTQYF. The CDR3 DNA is TGCAGCGTTGTTCCTGGCGGGAGTGTCACAGATACGCAGTATTTT. The J gene is TRBJ2-3, the V gene TRBV29-1; 7 positions match TRBD2. CDR1 is SQVTM and CDR2 is ANQGSEA in the germline V gene. After removal of 4 bases from V and 2 bases from J, the junction contained 9 bases not matched to a gene. The CDR3 loop spans 15 amino acids.

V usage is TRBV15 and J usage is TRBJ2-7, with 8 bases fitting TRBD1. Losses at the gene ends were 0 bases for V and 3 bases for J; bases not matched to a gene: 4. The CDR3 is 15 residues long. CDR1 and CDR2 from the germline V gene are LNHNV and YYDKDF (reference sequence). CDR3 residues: CATSRDTQGVYEQYF. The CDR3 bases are TGTGCCACCAGCAGAGATACACAGGGGGTCTACGAGCAGTACTTC.

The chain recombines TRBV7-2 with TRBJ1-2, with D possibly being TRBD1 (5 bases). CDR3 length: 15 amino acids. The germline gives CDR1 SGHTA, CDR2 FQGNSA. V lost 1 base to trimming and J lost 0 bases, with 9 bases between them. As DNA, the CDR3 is TGTGCCAGCAGCTTAGGGGGCACCTCTAACTATGGCTACACCTTC. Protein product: CASSLGGTSNYGYTF.

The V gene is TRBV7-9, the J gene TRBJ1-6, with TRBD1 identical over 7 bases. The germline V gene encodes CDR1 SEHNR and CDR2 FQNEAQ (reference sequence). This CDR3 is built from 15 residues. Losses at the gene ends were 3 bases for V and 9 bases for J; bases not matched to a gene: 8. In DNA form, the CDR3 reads TGTGCCAGCAGCTTCAGGACAGGTGGATTTTCACCCCTCCACTTT. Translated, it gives CASSFRTGGFSPLHF. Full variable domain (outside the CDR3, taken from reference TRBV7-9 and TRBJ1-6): DTGVSQNPRHKITKRGQNVTFRCDPISEHNRLYWYRQTLGQGPEFLTYFQNEAQLEKSRLLSDRFSAERPKGSFSTLEIQRTEQGDSAMYLCASSFRTGGFSPLHFGNGTRLTVT.

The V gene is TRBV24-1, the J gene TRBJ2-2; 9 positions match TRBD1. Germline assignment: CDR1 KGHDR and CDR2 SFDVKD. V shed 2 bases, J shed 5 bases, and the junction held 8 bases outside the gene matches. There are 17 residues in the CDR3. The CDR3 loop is CATSDSGGQGWTGELFF. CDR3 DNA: TGTGCCACCAGTGATTCGGGGGGACAGGGTTGGACCGGGGAGCTGTTTTTT.

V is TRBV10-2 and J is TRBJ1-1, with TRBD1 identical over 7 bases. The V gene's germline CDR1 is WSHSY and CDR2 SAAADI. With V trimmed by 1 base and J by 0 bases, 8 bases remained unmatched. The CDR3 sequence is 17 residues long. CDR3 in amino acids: CASSEFVGQSMNTEAFF. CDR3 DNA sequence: TGCGCCAGCAGTGAGTTTGTGGGACAGTCCATGAACACTGAAGCTTTCTTT.

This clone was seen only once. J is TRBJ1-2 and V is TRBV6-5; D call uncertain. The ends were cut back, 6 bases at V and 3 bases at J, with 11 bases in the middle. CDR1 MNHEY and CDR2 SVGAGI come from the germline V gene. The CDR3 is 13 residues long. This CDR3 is CASSPRTYYGYTF. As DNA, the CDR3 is TGTGCCAGCAGCCCACGTACATACTATGGCTACACCTTC.

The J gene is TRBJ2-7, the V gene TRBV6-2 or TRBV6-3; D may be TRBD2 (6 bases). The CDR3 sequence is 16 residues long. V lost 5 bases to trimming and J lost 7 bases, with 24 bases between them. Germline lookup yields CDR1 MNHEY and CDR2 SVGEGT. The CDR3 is CASSPKTGTLLPEQYF. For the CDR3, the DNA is TGTGCCAGCAGTCCAAAGACCGGGACTTTGCTGCCGGAGCAGTACTTC.

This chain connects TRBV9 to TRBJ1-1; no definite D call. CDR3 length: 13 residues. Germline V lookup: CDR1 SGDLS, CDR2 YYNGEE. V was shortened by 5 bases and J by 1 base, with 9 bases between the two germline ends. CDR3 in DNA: TGTGCCAGCAGTTTAGCGGGGAACACTGAAGCTTTCTTT. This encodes CASSLAGNTEAFF.

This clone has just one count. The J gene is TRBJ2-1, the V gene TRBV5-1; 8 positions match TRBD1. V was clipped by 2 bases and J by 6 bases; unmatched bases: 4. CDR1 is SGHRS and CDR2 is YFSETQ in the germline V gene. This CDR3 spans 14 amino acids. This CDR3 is CASSFGQGINEQFF. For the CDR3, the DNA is TGCGCCAGCAGCTTCGGACAGGGAATCAATGAGCAGTTCTTC.

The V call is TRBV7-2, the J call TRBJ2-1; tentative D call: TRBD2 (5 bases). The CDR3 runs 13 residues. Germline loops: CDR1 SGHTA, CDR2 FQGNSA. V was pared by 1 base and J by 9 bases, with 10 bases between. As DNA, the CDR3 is TGTGCCAGCAGCTTAGGAGCGGCCGGTGAGCAGTTCTTC. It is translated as CASSLGAAGEQFF.

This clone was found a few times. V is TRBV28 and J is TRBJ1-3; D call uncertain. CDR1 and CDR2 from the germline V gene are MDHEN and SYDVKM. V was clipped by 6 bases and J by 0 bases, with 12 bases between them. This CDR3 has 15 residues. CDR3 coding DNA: TGTGCCAGCAGCCCGGAGGAGAGCTCTGGAAACACCATATATTTT. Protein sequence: CASSPEESSGNTIYF.

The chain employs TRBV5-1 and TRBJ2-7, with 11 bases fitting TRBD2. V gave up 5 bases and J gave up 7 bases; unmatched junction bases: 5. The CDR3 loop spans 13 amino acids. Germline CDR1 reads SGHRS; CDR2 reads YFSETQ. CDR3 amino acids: CASRLAGVEEQYF. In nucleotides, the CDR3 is TGCGCCAGCAGACTAGCGGGAGTAGAAGAGCAGTACTTC.

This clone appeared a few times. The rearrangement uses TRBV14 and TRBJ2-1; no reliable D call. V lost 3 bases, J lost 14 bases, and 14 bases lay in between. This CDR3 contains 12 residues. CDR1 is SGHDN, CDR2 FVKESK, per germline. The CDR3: CASSQGNGQKFF. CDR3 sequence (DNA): TGTGCCAGCAGCCAGGGCAATGGGCAGAAGTTCTTC.

The CDR3 sequence: CASSYGASGHTGELFF. DNA for the CDR3: TGTGCCAGCAGTTACGGGGCTAGCGGTCACACCGGGGAGCTGTTTTTT. V gene TRBV6-2 or TRBV6-3 combines with J gene TRBJ2-2, with 7 bases that match TRBD2. CDR1 and CDR2 from the germline V gene are MNHEY and SVGEGT. CDR3 length equals 16 residues. The trim removed 2 bases at V and 3 bases at J, leaving 6 bases unmatched.